The 12 T cell receptor beta chains in this list originate from one sample, sequenced in a study of blood T cell repertoires in COVID-19. The assay was immunoSEQ multiplex PCR, and TCRdb's table has in-frame clones only and misses some. The data hold about 140,000 clones, with approximately 81% observed a single time. The sample consisted of peripheral blood. Every receptor here comes from a human donor in a cohort sampled during active COVID-19.

This clone has only one observation. This chain joins TRBV24-1 and TRBJ1-1; unclear D gene. Between the trimmed V and J ends, which lost 4 bases and 3 bases, there was a span of 14 bases. The length of the CDR3 is 15 residues. Germline assignment: CDR1 KGHDR and CDR2 SFDVKD. The DNA for the CDR3 is TGTGCCACCAGTGACCCCAAAAACGGAGACACTGAAGCTTTCTTT. Its protein product is CATSDPKNGDTEAFF.

In this sample, this clone turned up once. The chain links TRBV7-2 to TRBJ1-2; a weak D match, TRBD1 (5 bases). V lost 2 bases and J 5 bases, leaving 9 bases between the germline ends. The germline V gene has CDR1 SGHTA and CDR2 FQGNSA. CDR3 length equals 13 residues. The CDR3 DNA is TGTGCCAGCAGCTTATTAGGGGTGTATGGCTACACCTTC. Its protein is CASSLLGVYGYTF. Supplemented by reference TRBV7-2 and TRBJ1-2, the full variable domain reads GAGVSQSPSNKVTEKGKDVELRCDPISGHTALYWYRQSLGQGLEFLIYFQGNSAPDKSGLPSDRFSAERTGGSVSTLTIQRTQQEDSAVYLCASSLLGVYGYTFGSGTRLTVV.

This clone showed up just once. The chain is built from TRBV12-5 and TRBJ2-3; TRBD2 agrees at 8 bases. V shed 6 bases, J shed 3 bases, and the junction held 11 bases outside the gene matches. CDR1 is LGHNT and CDR2 is FRNRAP in the germline V gene. CDR3 length equals 16 residues. CDR3 residues: CASGRWSGSRTDTQYF. The DNA for the CDR3 is TGTGCTAGTGGCCGATGGAGCGGGAGCCGAACAGATACGCAGTATTTT.

The rearrangement uses TRBV6-1 and TRBJ2-3, with 9 bases identical to TRBD2. V lost 4 bases to trimming and J lost 4 bases; unmatched junction nucleotides: 12. Germline V gives CDR1 MNHNS, CDR2 SASEGT. The length of the CDR3 is 17 residues. CDR3: CASSGLLAGMFADTQYF. Written as DNA, the CDR3 is TGTGCCAGCAGTGGCCTGCTAGCGGGAATGTTCGCAGATACGCAGTATTTT.

J is TRBJ2-7 and V is TRBV19; 10 nucleotides align to TRBD2. The CDR3 is made up of 16 amino acids. Germline V gene data show CDR1 as LNHDA and CDR2 as SQIVND (reference sequence). V was pared by 4 bases and J by 2 bases, with 8 bases of the junction left unmatched. DNA for the CDR3: TGTGCCAGTAGTAAAGCTAGCGGGAGAAGCCCCTACGAGCAGTACTTC. It translates to CASSKASGRSPYEQYF.

The V call is TRBV5-1, the J call TRBJ2-7; TRBD1 matches 7 bases. The ends lost 3 bases at V and 3 bases at J; junction bases unmatched: 6. There are 14 residues in the CDR3. Germline values: CDR1 SGHRS, CDR2 YFSETQ. The CDR3 coding sequence is TGCGCCAGCAGCTCTCGGACAGGAGTCTACGAGCAGTACTTC. It translates to CASSSRTGVYEQYF.

This clone was counted a single time. V usage is TRBV18 and J usage is TRBJ2-5; D might be TRBD2 (5 bases). Trimming shortened V by 3 bases and J by 2 bases, and 16 bases separated the two germline ends. Germline V gives CDR1 KGHSH, CDR2 LQKENI. The CDR3 sequence is 16 residues long. The CDR3 DNA is TGTGCCAGCTCACCTCGAGGAGGAAACTCACAAGAGACCCAGTACTTC. Translation: CASSPRGGNSQETQYF.

The V and J genes are TRBV28 and TRBJ1-1; 7 nucleotides match TRBD1. CDR3 length: 13 amino acids. V lost 2 bases and J lost 7; bases outside the gene matches: 4. The germline V gene has CDR1 MDHEN and CDR2 SYDVKM. The CDR3 DNA is TGTGCCAGCAGTTTACAACAGGGGTTTGAAGCTTTCTTT. Its protein is CASSLQQGFEAFF.

This clone was detected only once. The V and J genes are TRBV25-1 and TRBJ2-7, with 8 bases matching TRBD2. The V gene's germline CDR1 is MGHDK and CDR2 SYGVNS. The trim removed 6 bases at V and 0 bases at J, leaving 4 bases unmatched. The CDR3 is 14 amino acids. DNA of the CDR3: TGTGCCAGCAGCAAAAGCGGGAGCTCCTACGAGCAGTACTTC. It specifies CASSKSGSSYEQYF.

The chain has TRBV19 and TRBJ2-2, with 9 nucleotides matching TRBD1. V was clipped by 1 base and J by 1 base; unmatched bases: 13. The CDR3 has 20 amino acids. The germline CDR1 and CDR2 sequences are LNHDA and SQIVND (reference sequence). CDR3 sequence reads: CASSIGRAGTGKGNTGELFF. CDR3 DNA sequence: TGTGCCAGTAGTATAGGTCGAGCCGGGACAGGGAAGGGGAACACCGGGGAGCTGTTTTTT.

The chain employs TRBV27 and TRBJ2-6, with D tentatively TRBD1 (6 bases). The V gene lost 3 bases and the J gene lost 0 bases, with 9 bases spanning the gap. This CDR3 region has 16 residues. Germline V CDR1 and CDR2: MNHEY, SMNVEV (reference sequence). Here the CDR3 DNA reads TGTGCCAGCAGTTTGGGCAGGGGCTCTGGGGCCAACGTCCTGACTTTC. This sequence encodes CASSLGRGSGANVLTF.

The chain uses TRBV6-2 or TRBV6-3 and TRBJ2-3; 7 bases line up with TRBD2. The CDR3 has 15 residues. V was pared by 2 bases and J by 4 bases, with 6 bases of the junction left unmatched. CDR1 and CDR2 (germline): MNHEY, SVGEGT. The CDR3 reads CASSYGGSWSDTQYF. As DNA, the CDR3 is TGTGCCAGCAGTTACGGCGGGAGCTGGTCAGATACGCAGTATTTT.